This entry features one T cell receptor (beta chain) sequence. Healthy bone marrow donors formed the donor group. This entry belongs to a study of cytomegalovirus exposure and HLA in healthy donors. PCR employed 60 Vbeta and 13 Jbeta primers. Only in-frame clones appear in the TCRdb table, and some are missing; sequencing was by immunoSEQ multiplex PCR. The sample yields approximately 240,000 clones, 82% seen once. This CDR3 comprises 15 residues. V lost 6 bases to trimming and J lost 7 bases; unmatched junction nucleotides: 15. Germline V gene sequence: CDR1 SGHTA, CDR2 FQGNSA. The sequenced material came from PBMCs. J is TRBJ2-7 and V is TRBV7-2; 7 bases fit TRBD2. This clonotype was obtained from a woman aged 35 to 49 in good health and CMV-seropositive. The CDR3 region is CASSRTSDSVGEQYF. In DNA form, the CDR3 reads TGTGCCAGCAGTCGTACTAGCGACTCGGTGGGGGAGCAGTACTTC.